A single T cell receptor beta chain is shown here with its context. Its target is unknown. The CDR3 consists of 16 residues. The V gene lost 5 bases and the J gene lost 8 bases, with 23 bases spanning the gap. The germline V gene has CDR1 SEHNR and CDR2 FQNEAQ (reference sequence). The sample comes from a study of shared clonotypes between healthy human individuals. Findings and limits, study-wide: Against clonotypes common to all four donors, non-shared ones had lower generation probabilities.

Terminally differentiated effector memory CD45RA+ cells were excluded by CCR7 positive selection of CD45RO-negative cells. Using immunoSEQ multiplex PCR, the repertoire was profiled, and TCRdb retains in-frame clones only, with some absent. The data show 2 million to 2.5 million clones, approximately 94% seen once. The sequence was obtained from a man younger than 30 in good health. Some clones in this sample may be carry-over from other donors' samples. The chain links TRBV7-9 to TRBJ2-3, with D possibly TRBD2 on 6 matching bases. Sequencing was done on a sample of naive CD8+ T cells from PBMCs. CDR3 region: CASSAPTGDSPITQYF. In DNA, the CDR3 is TGTGCCAGCAGCGCACCCACCGGGGACTCCCCCATTACGCAGTATTTT.